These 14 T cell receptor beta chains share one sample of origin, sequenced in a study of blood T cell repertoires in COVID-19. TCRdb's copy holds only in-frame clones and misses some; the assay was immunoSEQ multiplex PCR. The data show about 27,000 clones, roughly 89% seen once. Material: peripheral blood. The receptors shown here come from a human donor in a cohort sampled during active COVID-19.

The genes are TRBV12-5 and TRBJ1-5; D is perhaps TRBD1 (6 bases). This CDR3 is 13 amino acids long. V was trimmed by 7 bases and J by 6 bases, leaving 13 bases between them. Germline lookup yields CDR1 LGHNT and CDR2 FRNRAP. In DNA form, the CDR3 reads TGTGCTAGTGCCCAGGGGCTCTTTCAGCCCCAGCATTTT. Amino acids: CASAQGLFQPQHF.

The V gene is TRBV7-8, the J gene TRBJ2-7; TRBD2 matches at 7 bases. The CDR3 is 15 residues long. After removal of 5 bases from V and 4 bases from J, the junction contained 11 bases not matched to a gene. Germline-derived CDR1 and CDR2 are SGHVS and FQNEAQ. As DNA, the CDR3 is TGTGCCAGCAGCCCACTCGTCAGCGGGGTTTACGAGCAGTACTTC. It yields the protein CASSPLVSGVYEQYF.

Written as DNA, the CDR3 is TGTGCCAGCAGCTTAGCAGACGGACAGACTGAACGTTATGGCTACACCTTC. Translated: CASSLADGQTERYGYTF. The V and J genes are TRBV7-8 and TRBJ1-2, with a tentative D call TRBD1 (6 bases). Per the germline V gene, CDR1 is SGHVS and CDR2 is FQNEAQ. V was trimmed by 0 bases and J by 5 bases, leaving 19 bases between them. This CDR3 contains 17 residues.

The CDR3, as DNA: TGTGCCAGCAGCAAAGAAGGGGGCCCGTCGACCGAGCAGTACTTC. Translated, it gives CASSKEGGPSTEQYF. This chain joins TRBV21-1 and TRBJ2-7; the DNA was not used to check the table's D call, TRBD1. TRBV21-1 has pseudogene status. This CDR3 has 15 amino acids.

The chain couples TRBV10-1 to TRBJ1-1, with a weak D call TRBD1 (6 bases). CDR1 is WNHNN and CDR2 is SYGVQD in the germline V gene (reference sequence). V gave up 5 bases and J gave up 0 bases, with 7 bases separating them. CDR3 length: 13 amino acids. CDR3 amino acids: CASSRTVNTEAFF. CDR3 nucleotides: TGCGCCAGCAGTCGGACAGTGAACACTGAAGCTTTCTTT.

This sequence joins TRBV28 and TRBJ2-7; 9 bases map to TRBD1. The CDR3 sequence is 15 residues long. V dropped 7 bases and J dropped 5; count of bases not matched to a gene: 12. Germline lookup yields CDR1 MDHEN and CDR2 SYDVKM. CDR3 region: CASNSPGTGSHEQYF. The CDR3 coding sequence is TGTGCCAGCAACTCCCCCGGGACAGGGAGCCACGAGCAGTACTTC.

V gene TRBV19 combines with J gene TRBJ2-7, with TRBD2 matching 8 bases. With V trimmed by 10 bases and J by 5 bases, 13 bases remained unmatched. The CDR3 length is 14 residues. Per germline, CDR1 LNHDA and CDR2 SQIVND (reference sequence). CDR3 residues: CATGPGGGINEQYF. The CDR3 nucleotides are TGTGCCACTGGACCCGGGGGGGGGATAAACGAGCAGTACTTC.

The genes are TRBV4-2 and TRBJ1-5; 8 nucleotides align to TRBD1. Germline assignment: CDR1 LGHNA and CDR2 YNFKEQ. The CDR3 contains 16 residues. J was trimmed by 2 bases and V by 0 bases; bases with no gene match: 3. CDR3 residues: CASSQDRGRGNQPQHF. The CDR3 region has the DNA TGTGCCAGCAGCCAAGACAGGGGGCGCGGCAATCAGCCCCAGCATTTT.

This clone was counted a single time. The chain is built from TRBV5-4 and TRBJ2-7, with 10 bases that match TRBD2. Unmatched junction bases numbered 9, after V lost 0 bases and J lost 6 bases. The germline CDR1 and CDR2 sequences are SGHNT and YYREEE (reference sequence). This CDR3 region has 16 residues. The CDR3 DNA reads TGTGCCAGCAGCTTGGTTCGGACTAGCGGTACTGGCGAGCAGTACTTC. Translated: CASSLVRTSGTGEQYF.

For the CDR3, the DNA is TGTGCCAGCAGCTTAAGTCGAGGGCCCACCGGGGAGCTGTTTTTT. It specifies CASSLSRGPTGELFF. J is TRBJ2-2 and V is TRBV7-9; possible D gene TRBD2, 5 bases. With 2 bases removed from V and 4 bases from J, the gap between germline ends came to 11 bases. Germline V gives CDR1 SEHNR, CDR2 FQNEAQ (reference sequence). This CDR3 contains 15 residues.

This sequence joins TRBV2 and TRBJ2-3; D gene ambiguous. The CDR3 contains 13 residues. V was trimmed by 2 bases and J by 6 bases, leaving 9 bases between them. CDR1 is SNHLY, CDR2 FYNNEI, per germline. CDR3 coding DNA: TGTGCCAGCAGTGAACTAGTAACGGATACGCAGTATTTT. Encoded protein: CASSELVTDTQYF.

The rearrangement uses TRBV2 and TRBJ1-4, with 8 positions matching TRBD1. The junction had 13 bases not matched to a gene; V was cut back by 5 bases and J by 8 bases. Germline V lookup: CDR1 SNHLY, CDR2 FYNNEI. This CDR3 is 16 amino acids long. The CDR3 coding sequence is TGTGCCAGCAGTTCGAACACAGGACAGGGTGGCGAAAAACTGTTTTTT. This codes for CASSSNTGQGGEKLFF.

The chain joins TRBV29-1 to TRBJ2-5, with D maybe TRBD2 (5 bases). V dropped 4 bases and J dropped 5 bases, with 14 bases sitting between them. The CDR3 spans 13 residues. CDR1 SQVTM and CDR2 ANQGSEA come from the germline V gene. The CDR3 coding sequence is TGCAGCGTTGTAAAACAGCGAGGGGAGACCCAGTACTTC. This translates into CSVVKQRGETQYF.

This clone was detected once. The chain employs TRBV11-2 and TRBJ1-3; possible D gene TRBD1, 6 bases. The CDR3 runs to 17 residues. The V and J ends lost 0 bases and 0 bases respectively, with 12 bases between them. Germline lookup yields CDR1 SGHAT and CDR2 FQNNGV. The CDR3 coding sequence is TGTGCCAGCAGCTTAGAGGGGGGGCCGAACTCTGGAAACACCATATATTTT. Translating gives CASSLEGGPNSGNTIYF.